Listed below are T cell receptor beta chains from one sample, sequenced in a study of shared clonotypes between healthy human individuals. Measured with immunoSEQ multiplex PCR; TCRdb has only the in-frame clones, and not every one. The sample has approximately 2,300,000 clones, around 93% seen once. Sequencing used naive CD4+ T cells from PBMCs. The receptors were gathered from a man younger than 35 in good health. Some clones in this sample may be carry-over from other donors' samples. Each CDR3 is given with its conserved first and last residue. A D gene is named only where the DNA matches it firmly. Expanded clones get a size class; other rows say once, few or many, or leave the size out.

v_call: TRBV7-3
clone_size: .
j_call: TRBJ2-1
d_call: .
cdr3_aa: CASSLRSGGVPNEQFF
cdr3_nt: TGTGCCAGCAGCTTACGTTCTGGAGGGGTTCCCAATGAGCAGTTCTTC

v_call: TRBV18
clone_size: .
j_call: TRBJ1-1
d_call: .
cdr3_aa: CASSPLSLLLGTEAFF
cdr3_nt: TGTGCCAGCTCACCATTGAGTCTTTTATTGGGGACTGAAGCTTTCTTT

v_call: TRBV28
clone_size: .
j_call: TRBJ1-2
d_call: .
cdr3_aa: CASSDGLANYGYTF
cdr3_nt: TGTGCCAGCAGTGATGGGCTAGCTAACTATGGCTACACCTTC

v_call: TRBV7-2
clone_size: .
j_call: TRBJ2-5
d_call: TRBD1
cdr3_aa: CASSLVQGVRETQYF
cdr3_nt: TGTGCCAGCAGCTTAGTGCAGGGGGTGAGGGAGACCCAGTACTTC

v_call: TRBV11-2
clone_size: .
j_call: TRBJ2-5
d_call: TRBD1
cdr3_aa: CASSLVWGRGSVETQYF
cdr3_nt: TGTGCCAGCAGCTTAGTCTGGGGCAGGGGGTCTGTTGAGACCCAGTACTTC

v_call: TRBV5-6
clone_size: .
j_call: TRBJ2-1
d_call: .
cdr3_aa: CASSSLTGGNEQFF
cdr3_nt: TGTGCCAGCAGCTCCCTCACCGGGGGCAATGAGCAGTTCTTC

v_call: TRBV6-6
clone_size: .
j_call: TRBJ1-5
d_call: TRBD1
cdr3_aa: CASSYATGPTYQPQHF
cdr3_nt: TGTGCCAGCAGTTACGCGACAGGGCCCACCTATCAGCCCCAGCATTTT

v_call: TRBV11-2
clone_size: once
j_call: TRBJ1-6
d_call: .
cdr3_aa: CASSLVRAGVSPLHF
cdr3_nt: TGTGCCAGCAGCTTAGTTAGGGCAGGGGTCTCACCCCTCCACTTT

v_call: TRBV9
clone_size: .
j_call: TRBJ1-1
d_call: TRBD1
cdr3_aa: CASSPREGARSNTEAFF
cdr3_nt: TGTGCCAGCAGCCCTAGGGAGGGGGCTCGGAGTAATACTGAAGCTTTCTTT

v_call: TRBV4-2
clone_size: .
j_call: TRBJ2-7
d_call: TRBD2
cdr3_aa: CASSHPTSGLSYEQYF
cdr3_nt: TGTGCCAGCAGCCATCCTACTAGCGGACTCTCCTACGAGCAGTACTTC

v_call: TRBV11-2
clone_size: once
j_call: TRBJ2-2
d_call: .
cdr3_aa: CASSARDTLAGELFF
cdr3_nt: TGTGCCAGCAGCGCCCGGGACACCCTTGCCGGGGAGCTGTTTTTT

v_call: TRBV10-3
clone_size: .
j_call: TRBJ2-2
d_call: .
cdr3_aa: CAISESTGYTGELFF
cdr3_nt: TGTGCCATCAGTGAGTCGACAGGTTACACCGGGGAGCTGTTTTTT

v_call: TRBV5-4
clone_size: .
j_call: TRBJ1-1
d_call: .
cdr3_aa: CASSLRGDEAFF
cdr3_nt: TGTGCCAGCAGTCTCCGTGGGGATGAAGCTTTCTTT

v_call: TRBV28
clone_size: .
j_call: TRBJ1-2
d_call: .
cdr3_aa: CASSLGPTQGYGYTF
cdr3_nt: TGTGCCAGCAGTTTAGGGCCGACGCAAGGCTATGGCTACACCTTC

v_call: TRBV27
clone_size: .
j_call: TRBJ1-1
d_call: .
cdr3_aa: CASSLRGASGTEAFF
cdr3_nt: TGTGCCAGCAGTTTAAGGGGGGCCTCGGGCACTGAAGCTTTCTTT

v_call: TRBV6-5
clone_size: .
j_call: TRBJ1-1
d_call: .
cdr3_aa: CASSYQSGGVDTEAFF
cdr3_nt: TGTGCCAGCAGTTACCAGAGTGGGGGAGTGGACACTGAAGCTTTCTTT

v_call: TRBV7-2
clone_size: .
j_call: TRBJ2-7
d_call: TRBD1
cdr3_aa: CASSWTGYEQYF
cdr3_nt: TGTGCCAGCAGCTGGACAGGGTATGAGCAGTACTTC

v_call: TRBV7-8
clone_size: .
j_call: TRBJ1-5
d_call: .
cdr3_aa: CASSLAGISNQPQHF
cdr3_nt: TGTGCCAGCAGCTTAGCAGGGATTAGCAATCAGCCCCAGCATTTT

v_call: TRBV28
clone_size: .
j_call: TRBJ2-1
d_call: .
cdr3_aa: CASSQWFEQFF
cdr3_nt: TGTGCCAGCAGCCAATGGTTTGAGCAGTTCTTC

v_call: TRBV5-1
clone_size: .
j_call: TRBJ2-5
d_call: TRBD1
cdr3_aa: CASSQGTDQETQYF
cdr3_nt: TGCGCCAGCAGCCAGGGGACAGATCAAGAGACCCAGTACTTC

v_call: TRBV4-2
clone_size: .
j_call: TRBJ2-2
d_call: .
cdr3_aa: CASSRRRSEGLNTGELFF
cdr3_nt: TGTGCCAGCAGCCGAAGAAGATCCGAGGGTCTTAACACCGGGGAGCTGTTTTTT

v_call: TRBV2
clone_size: .
j_call: TRBJ2-1
d_call: .
cdr3_aa: CASSTDYNEQFF
cdr3_nt: TGTGCCAGCAGTACCGACTACAATGAGCAGTTCTTC

v_call: TRBV5-4
clone_size: .
j_call: TRBJ2-1
d_call: .
cdr3_aa: CASREGLYNEQFF
cdr3_nt: TGTGCCAGCAGGGAGGGACTGTACAATGAGCAGTTCTTC

v_call: TRBV18
clone_size: .
j_call: TRBJ2-1
d_call: .
cdr3_aa: CASSSGQSYNEQFF
cdr3_nt: TGTGCCAGCTCGTCCGGACAGAGTTACAATGAGCAGTTCTTC

v_call: TRBV5-1
clone_size: once
j_call: TRBJ2-2
d_call: TRBD2
cdr3_aa: CASSLLAGDDTGELFF
cdr3_nt: TGCGCCAGCAGCTTGTTAGCGGGAGACGACACCGGGGAGCTGTTTTTT

v_call: TRBV28
clone_size: .
j_call: TRBJ1-3
d_call: TRBD1
cdr3_aa: CASTVEGQGGNTIYF
cdr3_nt: TGTGCCAGCACTGTAGAGGGACAGGGTGGAAACACCATATATTTT

v_call: TRBV7-5
clone_size: .
j_call: TRBJ2-1
d_call: .
cdr3_aa: CVRSPWGTYVDEQFF
cdr3_nt: TGTGTCAGAAGTCCTTGGGGCACTTACGTGGATGAGCAGTTCTTC

v_call: TRBV28
clone_size: .
j_call: TRBJ2-3
d_call: .
cdr3_aa: CASSPYTTSTDTQYF
cdr3_nt: TGTGCCAGCAGTCCTTACACCACCAGCACAGATACGCAGTATTTT

v_call: TRBV11-2
clone_size: .
j_call: TRBJ1-3
d_call: .
cdr3_aa: CASSLFQGTSGNTIYF
cdr3_nt: TGTGCCAGCAGCTTATTTCAGGGAACTTCTGGAAACACCATATATTTT

v_call: TRBV7-2
clone_size: .
j_call: TRBJ2-3
d_call: TRBD2
cdr3_aa: CASSFTSATQYF
cdr3_nt: TGTGCCAGCAGCTTCACTAGCGCCACGCAGTATTTT

v_call: TRBV7-6
clone_size: once
j_call: TRBJ2-7
d_call: TRBD2
cdr3_aa: CASSNPAGALGEQYF
cdr3_nt: TGTGCCAGCAGTAACCCAGCGGGAGCCCTTGGCGAGCAGTACTTC

v_call: TRBV9
clone_size: .
j_call: TRBJ2-7
d_call: .
cdr3_aa: CASSVGRGNYEQYF
cdr3_nt: TGTGCCAGCAGCGTTGGAAGGGGGAACTACGAGCAGTACTTC

v_call: TRBV7-2
clone_size: .
j_call: TRBJ2-7
d_call: TRBD2
cdr3_aa: CASSIVGTSGNHEQYF
cdr3_nt: TGTGCCAGCAGCATCGTCGGGACTAGCGGGAACCACGAGCAGTACTTC

v_call: TRBV11-2
clone_size: .
j_call: TRBJ1-1
d_call: TRBD1
cdr3_aa: CASRNTGTGEGTEAFF
cdr3_nt: TGTGCCAGCAGGAATACTGGGACAGGGGAAGGCACTGAAGCTTTCTTT

v_call: TRBV29-1
clone_size: .
j_call: TRBJ2-7
d_call: .
cdr3_aa: CSVVVLLNTYEQYF
cdr3_nt: TGCAGCGTTGTAGTACTCCTGAATACCTACGAGCAGTACTTC

v_call: TRBV5-1
clone_size: .
j_call: TRBJ1-1
d_call: TRBD1
cdr3_aa: CASSLGQGETEAFF
cdr3_nt: TGCGCCAGCAGCTTAGGACAGGGTGAGACTGAAGCTTTCTTT

v_call: TRBV9
clone_size: .
j_call: TRBJ1-3
d_call: .
cdr3_aa: CASSVQDSPGNTIYF
cdr3_nt: TGTGCCAGCAGCGTCCAGGACAGTCCAGGAAACACCATATATTTT

v_call: TRBV28
clone_size: .
j_call: TRBJ2-6
d_call: .
cdr3_aa: CASKRGFSSGANVLTF
cdr3_nt: TGTGCCAGCAAAAGGGGCTTTTCCTCGGGGGCCAACGTCCTGACTTTC

v_call: TRBV28
clone_size: .
j_call: TRBJ2-3
d_call: TRBD2
cdr3_aa: CASSNPPGLAGSTDTQYF
cdr3_nt: TGTGCCAGCAGTAATCCCCCGGGACTAGCGGGAAGCACAGATACGCAGTATTTT

v_call: TRBV30
clone_size: .
j_call: TRBJ2-7
d_call: .
cdr3_aa: CAGSIRGKYEQYF
cdr3_nt: TGTGCCGGCAGTATCAGGGGAAAATACGAGCAGTACTTC

v_call: TRBV5-1
clone_size: .
j_call: TRBJ2-2
d_call: .
cdr3_aa: CASSLVSTGELFF
cdr3_nt: TGCGCCAGCAGCTTGGTTTCAACCGGGGAGCTGTTTTTT

v_call: TRBV7-2
clone_size: .
j_call: TRBJ2-7
d_call: .
cdr3_aa: CASSHPYIAPGNEQYF
cdr3_nt: TGTGCCAGCAGCCACCCATACATCGCCCCCGGGAACGAGCAGTACTTC

v_call: TRBV6-5
clone_size: .
j_call: TRBJ1-1
d_call: TRBD1
cdr3_aa: CASSPLGQATEAFF
cdr3_nt: TGTGCCAGCAGTCCCCTAGGACAGGCCACTGAAGCTTTCTTT

v_call: TRBV27
clone_size: .
j_call: TRBJ2-3
d_call: TRBD2
cdr3_aa: CASSAWTSPYTQYF
cdr3_nt: TGTGCCAGCAGTGCCTGGACTAGTCCGTATACGCAGTATTTT

v_call: TRBV6-5
clone_size: .
j_call: TRBJ2-3
d_call: .
cdr3_aa: CASSQQGRDDTQYF
cdr3_nt: TGTGCCAGCAGCCAACAGGGACGGGACGATACGCAGTATTTT

v_call: TRBV9
clone_size: .
j_call: TRBJ2-3
d_call: TRBD2
cdr3_aa: CASSIRTGGPTDTQYF
cdr3_nt: TGTGCCAGCAGCATCAGAACGGGAGGGCCCACAGATACGCAGTATTTT

v_call: TRBV7-2
clone_size: .
j_call: TRBJ2-5
d_call: .
cdr3_aa: CASSLNSWYQETQYF
cdr3_nt: TGTGCCAGCAGCTTAAATTCTTGGTACCAAGAGACCCAGTACTTC

v_call: TRBV7-9
clone_size: .
j_call: TRBJ1-2
d_call: .
cdr3_aa: CASSPRAPEVDGYTF
cdr3_nt: TGTGCCAGCAGCCCCAGGGCCCCGGAGGTGGATGGCTACACCTTC

v_call: TRBV5-1
clone_size: .
j_call: TRBJ1-2
d_call: .
cdr3_aa: CASSLAMAGGYGYTF
cdr3_nt: TGCGCCAGCAGCTTGGCAATGGCCGGGGGCTATGGCTACACCTTC

v_call: TRBV10-3
clone_size: .
j_call: TRBJ2-3
d_call: TRBD2
cdr3_aa: CAISSSSGRATDTQYF
cdr3_nt: TGTGCCATCAGTTCCTCTAGCGGGAGGGCCACAGATACGCAGTATTTT

v_call: TRBV27
clone_size: .
j_call: TRBJ2-1
d_call: .
cdr3_aa: CASSGTALSYNEQFF
cdr3_nt: TGTGCCAGCAGCGGGACTGCACTCTCCTACAATGAGCAGTTCTTC

v_call: TRBV13
clone_size: once
j_call: TRBJ2-6
d_call: .
cdr3_aa: CASSPRGWVGLPWVGANVLTF
cdr3_nt: TGTGCCAGCAGCCCGAGGGGTTGGGTAGGCCTACCTTGGGTCGGGGCCAACGTCCTGACTTTC

v_call: TRBV6-5
clone_size: .
j_call: TRBJ1-4
d_call: TRBD1
cdr3_aa: CASRAPGQNEKLFF
cdr3_nt: TGTGCCAGCAGGGCCCCGGGACAGAATGAAAAACTGTTTTTT

v_call: TRBV4-2
clone_size: once
j_call: TRBJ2-3
d_call: TRBD2
cdr3_aa: CASSPGTSGSTDTQYF
cdr3_nt: TGTGCCAGCAGCCCCGGGACTAGCGGGAGTACAGATACGCAGTATTTT

v_call: TRBV5-1
clone_size: .
j_call: TRBJ1-2
d_call: .
cdr3_aa: CASSLALGDYGYTF
cdr3_nt: TGCGCCAGCAGCTTGGCGCTGGGGGACTATGGCTACACCTTC